This T cell receptor (beta chain) was profiled in a study of cytomegalovirus exposure and HLA in healthy donors. On the study more broadly: Early released data comprised 80 million to 90 million unique TCRs from HLA-typed donors.

With regard to this clone: Antigen: not known.

The primer mix had 60 Vbeta and 13 Jbeta primers. Assay: immunoSEQ multiplex PCR; the TCRdb copy retains only in-frame clones and omits some. The data show under 250,000 clones, and the top ten clones hold roughly 1.2%. Study conclusions and caveats: Usually a TCR sequence was rare, but some public TCRs were found in many donors. Confirmation was obtained in vitro that a few CMV-associated chains are specific for CMV antigens. Productive rates of about 87% or about 30% were seen for most TCR beta V segments in an earlier analysis.

Germline CDR1 is SGHTA and CDR2 is FQGTGA. J was trimmed by 5 bases and V by 4 bases; bases with no gene match: 10. The length of the CDR3 is 16 residues. Sequencing input: PBMCs. The chain combines TRBV7-3 with TRBJ2-3; TRBD2 agrees at 9 bases. This sequence was found in a girl aged 2 to 9 in good health and CMV-seropositive. The CDR3 DNA follows: TGTGCCAGCAGCTGGAAATCTAGCGGGACGGGAGATACGCAGTATTTT. Translated: CASSWKSSGTGDTQYF.